This paragraph covers one TCR beta chain sequence. As yet, its antigen is unknown. These data originate in a study of vaccination and CD4 T cells after COVID-19. TCRdb called the PCR reads again in MiXCR, with one record for every CDR3 protein. The sample records more than 25,000 distinct CDR3 sequences, 49% being singletons. The CDR3 extends over 15 amino acids. The J segment lost 5 bases and the V segment lost 6 bases, leaving 9 bases of the junction unmatched. Germline lookup yields CDR1 DFQATT and CDR2 SNEGSKA (reference sequence). General observations from the study: SARS-CoV-2-reactive clonotype medians increased from about 20 to 38, not significantly. Convalescent patients were relatively few, and early post-infection timepoints were missing. Convalescent patients gained a median approximately 90% of their reactive clones only post-vaccination.

Time point noted: late sampling 161 to 241 days after vaccination in three convalescent patients. This TCR came from a human donor who had recovered from COVID-19. The sequenced sample was CD4+ T cells from blood, obtained about 7 months after SARS-CoV-2 vaccination. The chain uses TRBV20-1 and TRBJ2-5; 13 bases align to TRBD2. CDR3 DNA: TGCAGTGCGCGAAAAGGGACTAGCGGGGTGGAGACCCAGTACTTC. It is translated as CSARKGTSGVETQYF.